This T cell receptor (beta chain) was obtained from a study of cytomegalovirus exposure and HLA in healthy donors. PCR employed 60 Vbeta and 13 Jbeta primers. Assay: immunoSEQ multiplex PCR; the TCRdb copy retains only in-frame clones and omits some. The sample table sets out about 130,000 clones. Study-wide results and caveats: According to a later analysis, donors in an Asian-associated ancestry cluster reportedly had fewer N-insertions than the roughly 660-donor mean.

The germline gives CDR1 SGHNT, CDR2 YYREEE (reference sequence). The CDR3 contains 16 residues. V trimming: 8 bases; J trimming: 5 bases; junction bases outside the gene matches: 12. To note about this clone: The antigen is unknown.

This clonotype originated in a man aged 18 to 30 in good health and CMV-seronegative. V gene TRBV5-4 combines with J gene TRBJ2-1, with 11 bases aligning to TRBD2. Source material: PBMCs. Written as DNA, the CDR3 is TGTGCCAGTTCCCCTTTAGCGGGGGGGCCCAACAATGAGCAGTTCTTC. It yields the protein CASSPLAGGPNNEQFF.